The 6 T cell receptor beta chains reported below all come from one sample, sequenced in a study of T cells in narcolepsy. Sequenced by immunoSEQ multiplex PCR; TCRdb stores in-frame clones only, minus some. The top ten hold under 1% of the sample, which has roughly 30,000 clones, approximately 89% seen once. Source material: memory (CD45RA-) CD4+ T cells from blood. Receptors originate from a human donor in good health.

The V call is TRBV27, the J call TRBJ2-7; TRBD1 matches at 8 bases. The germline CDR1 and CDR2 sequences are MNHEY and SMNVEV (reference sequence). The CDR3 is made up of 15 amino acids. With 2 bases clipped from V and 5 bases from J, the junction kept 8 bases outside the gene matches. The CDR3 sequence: CASSLNGRGLDEQYF. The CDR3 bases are TGTGCCAGCAGTTTAAATGGCAGGGGGCTCGACGAGCAGTACTTC.

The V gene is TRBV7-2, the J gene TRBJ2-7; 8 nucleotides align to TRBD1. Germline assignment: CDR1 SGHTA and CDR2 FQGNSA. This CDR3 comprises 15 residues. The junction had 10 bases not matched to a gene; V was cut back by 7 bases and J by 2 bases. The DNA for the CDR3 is TGTGCCAGCACCGTAACGGGACAGGCCACCTACGAGCAGTACTTC. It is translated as CASTVTGQATYEQYF.

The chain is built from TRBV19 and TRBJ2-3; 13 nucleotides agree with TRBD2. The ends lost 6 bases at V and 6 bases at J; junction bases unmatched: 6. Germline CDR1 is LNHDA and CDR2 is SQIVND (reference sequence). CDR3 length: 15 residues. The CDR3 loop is CASSRTSGSLDTQYF. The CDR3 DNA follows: TGTGCCAGTAGCAGGACTAGCGGGAGTTTGGATACGCAGTATTTT.

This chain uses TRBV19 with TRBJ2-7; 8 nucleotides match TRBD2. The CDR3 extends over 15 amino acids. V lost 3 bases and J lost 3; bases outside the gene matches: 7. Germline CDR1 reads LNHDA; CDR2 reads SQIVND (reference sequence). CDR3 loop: CASSIREGGGYEQYF. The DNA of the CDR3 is TGTGCCAGTAGTATCCGGGAGGGAGGGGGCTACGAGCAGTACTTC.

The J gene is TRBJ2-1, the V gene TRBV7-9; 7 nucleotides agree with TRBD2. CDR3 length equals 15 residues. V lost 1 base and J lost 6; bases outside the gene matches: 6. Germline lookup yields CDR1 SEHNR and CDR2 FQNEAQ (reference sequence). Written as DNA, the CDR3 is TGTGCCAGCAGCTTAGTTGCGGGAGAAAGCAATGAGCAGTTCTTC. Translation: CASSLVAGESNEQFF.

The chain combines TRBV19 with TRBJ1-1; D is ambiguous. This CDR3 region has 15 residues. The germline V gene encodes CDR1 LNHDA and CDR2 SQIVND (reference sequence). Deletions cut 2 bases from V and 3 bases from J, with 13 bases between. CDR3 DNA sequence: TGTGCCAGTAGTATAACCGCCTGGCCGGACACTGAAGCTTTCTTT. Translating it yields CASSITAWPDTEAFF.